Included here is one TCR beta chain sequence, with context. V was pared by 0 bases and J by 2 bases, with 7 bases between. CDR1 is SGHRS, CDR2 YFSETQ, per germline. This CDR3 comprises 14 residues. This table comes from immunoSEQ multiplex PCR, and its TCRdb copy is limited to in-frame clones, with some not included. The sample contains nearly 80,000 clones, more than 90% of which appear only once. The data were taken from a study of T cell changes during pregnancy in multiple sclerosis. The material was CD4+ T cells from peripheral blood mononuclear cells, obtained before pregnancy. This TCR was recovered from a female donor with multiple sclerosis, enrolled in a pregnancy study. The chain is built from TRBV5-1 and TRBJ2-3, with no clear D. The CDR3 DNA reads as TGCGCCAGCAGCTTGGAGAGAGTCACAGATACGCAGTATTTT. It translates to CASSLERVTDTQYF.